Sequencing of this TCR beta chain was carried out in a study of beta chain features in type 1 diabetes. Study outcomes and limitations: Patients with Type 1 diabetes showed moderately but significantly shorter TCRB CDR3s in all four CD4+ subsets.

A few counts support this clone. Its matching antigen is unknown. As every portion of the isolated RNA was reverse transcribed, the sequencing read expressed TCRB transcripts. Method: immunoSEQ multiplex PCR; TCRdb's copy keeps in-frame clones and lacks some. Of 400,000 or so clones listed, 10% to 15% are singletons. Sequenced sample: naive CD4+ T cells from blood. This sequence originates from a woman aged 18-30 years with type 1 diabetes.

Here the CDR3 reads CAWRGSEGPHF. CDR3 coding DNA: TGTGCCTGGAGGGGATCAGAGGGTCCGCATTTT. The chain employs TRBV30 and TRBJ1-5; no definite D call. CDR3 length: 11 residues. CDR1 and CDR2 (germline): GTSNPN, SVGIG (reference sequence). V dropped 3 bases and J dropped 15 bases, with 15 bases sitting between them.